This paragraph reports one T cell receptor beta chain. Its antigen is currently unknown. The PCR used 60 Vbeta and 13 Jbeta primers. Assay used: immunoSEQ multiplex PCR; TCRdb lists only in-frame clones, some missing. The listing contains over 65,000 clones. This CDR3 is 14 amino acids long. Germline V gene sequence: CDR1 SNHLY, CDR2 FYNNEI. The J segment lost 6 bases and the V segment lost 5 bases, leaving 5 bases of the junction unmatched. This specimen belongs to a study of cytomegalovirus exposure and HLA in healthy donors. Study results and caveats: Donor immune exposure was known only as CMV serostatus.

The gene calls are TRBV2 and TRBJ2-1; TRBD1 agrees at 9 bases. Material for sequencing was PBMCs. This sequence was found in a woman in her thirties in good health and CMV-seronegative. The chain's CDR3 is CASSQRTGVNEQFF. The CDR3 DNA follows: TGTGCCAGCAGTCAAAGGACAGGGGTCAATGAGCAGTTCTTC.